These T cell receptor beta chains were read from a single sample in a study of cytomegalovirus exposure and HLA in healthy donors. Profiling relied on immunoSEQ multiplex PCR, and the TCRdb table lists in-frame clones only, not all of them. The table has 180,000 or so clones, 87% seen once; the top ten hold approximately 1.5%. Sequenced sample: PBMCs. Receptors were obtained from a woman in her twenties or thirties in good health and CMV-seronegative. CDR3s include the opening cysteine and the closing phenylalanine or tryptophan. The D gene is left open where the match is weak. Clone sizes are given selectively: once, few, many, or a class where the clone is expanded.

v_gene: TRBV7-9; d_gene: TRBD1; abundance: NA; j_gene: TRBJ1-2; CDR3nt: TGTGCCAGCAGCATATCGGGACAGGGGTTAAACTATGGCTACACCTTC; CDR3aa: CASSISGQGLNYGYTF
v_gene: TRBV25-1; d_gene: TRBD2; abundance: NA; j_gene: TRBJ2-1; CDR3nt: TGTGCCAGCGGACTAGCGGGGGGAACCTACAATGAGCAGTTCTTC; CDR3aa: CASGLAGGTYNEQFF
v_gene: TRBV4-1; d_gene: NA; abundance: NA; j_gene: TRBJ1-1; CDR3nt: TGCGCCAGCAGCCAAGTCGGGAACACTGAAGCTTTCTTT; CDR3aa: CASSQVGNTEAFF
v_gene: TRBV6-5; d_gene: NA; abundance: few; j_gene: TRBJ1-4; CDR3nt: TGTGCCAGCAGTTACTCCGGGATGACTAATGAAAAACTGTTTTTT; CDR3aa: CASSYSGMTNEKLFF
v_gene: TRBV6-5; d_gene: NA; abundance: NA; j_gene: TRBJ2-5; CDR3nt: TGTGCCAGCAGTTACGGACTAGGGGGGACCCAGTACTTC; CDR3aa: CASSYGLGGTQYF
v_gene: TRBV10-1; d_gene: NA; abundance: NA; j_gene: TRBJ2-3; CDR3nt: TGCGCCAGCAGTGAGTCATTAGATCTTTCAGATACGCAGTATTTT; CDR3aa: CASSESLDLSDTQYF
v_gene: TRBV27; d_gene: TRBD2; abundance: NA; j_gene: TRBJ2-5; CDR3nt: TGTGCCAGCAGAACCGGGACTAGCGGGGTATTAGAGACCCAGTACTTC; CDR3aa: CASRTGTSGVLETQYF
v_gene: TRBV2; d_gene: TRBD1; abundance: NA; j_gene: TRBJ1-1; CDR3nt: TGTGCCAGCAGTGAGACAACAGGGGGGGTAATCTCTGAAGCTTTCTTT; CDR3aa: CASSETTGGVISEAFF
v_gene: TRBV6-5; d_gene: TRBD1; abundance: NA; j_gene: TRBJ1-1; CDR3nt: TGTGCCAGCAGTTCAACAGGGGGGGTCTCTTATATGGAAGCTTTCTTT; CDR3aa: CASSSTGGVSYMEAFF
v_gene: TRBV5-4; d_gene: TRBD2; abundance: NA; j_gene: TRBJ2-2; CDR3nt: TGTGCCAGCAGACCGACTAGCGGGGGGGCGAACACCGGGGAGCTGTTTTTT; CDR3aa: CASRPTSGGANTGELFF
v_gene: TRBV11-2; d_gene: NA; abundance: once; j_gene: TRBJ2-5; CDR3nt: TGTGCCAGCAGCTTAGCGGTTGGGGGGAGCCGCCAGACCCAGTACTTC; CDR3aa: CASSLAVGGSRQTQYF
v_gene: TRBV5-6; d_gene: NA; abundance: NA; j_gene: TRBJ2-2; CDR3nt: TGTGCCAGCAGCCCTGTCCCCGGGACTAACACCGGGGAGCTGTTTTTT; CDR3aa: CASSPVPGTNTGELFF
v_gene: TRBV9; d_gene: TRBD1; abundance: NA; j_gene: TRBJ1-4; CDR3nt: TGTGCCAGCAGCGTAGGGGACGTCGGGACAGGGAAGGAAAAACTGTTTTTT; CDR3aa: CASSVGDVGTGKEKLFF
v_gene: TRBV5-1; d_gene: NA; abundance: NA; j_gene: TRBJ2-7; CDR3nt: TGCGCCAGCAGCTCGGGCGGACAGTACGAGCAGTACTTC; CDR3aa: CASSSGGQYEQYF
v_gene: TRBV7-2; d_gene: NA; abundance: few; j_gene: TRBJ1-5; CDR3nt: TGTGCCAGCAGCTTAAGGGGTCAGCCCCAGCATTTT; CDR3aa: CASSLRGQPQHF
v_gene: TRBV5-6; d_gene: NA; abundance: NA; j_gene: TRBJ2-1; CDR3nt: TGTGCCAGCAGCTTGGGGTCAAACGCGGGGAATGAGCAGTTCTTC; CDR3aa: CASSLGSNAGNEQFF
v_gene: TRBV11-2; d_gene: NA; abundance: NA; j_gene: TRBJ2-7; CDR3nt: TGTGCCAGCAGCTTATGGGCGACCTACGAGCAGTACTTC; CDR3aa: CASSLWATYEQYF
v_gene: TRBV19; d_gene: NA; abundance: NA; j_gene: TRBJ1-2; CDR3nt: TGTGCCAGTAGCGGACAGCACTATGGCTACACCTTC; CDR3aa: CASSGQHYGYTF
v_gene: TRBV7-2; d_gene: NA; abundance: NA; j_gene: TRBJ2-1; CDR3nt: TGTGCCAGCAGCTTAGCGCGGGGTGATGAGCAGTTCTTC; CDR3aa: CASSLARGDEQFF
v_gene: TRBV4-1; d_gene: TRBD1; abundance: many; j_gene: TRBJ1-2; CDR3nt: TGCGCCAGCAGCCAGTCGGGACAGGGTAACTATGGCTACACCTTC; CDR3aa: CASSQSGQGNYGYTF
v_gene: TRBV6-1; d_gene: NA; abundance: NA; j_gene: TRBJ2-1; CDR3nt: TGTGCCAGCAGTGAGGGCCCAGGATCCGGCAATGAGCAGTTCTTC; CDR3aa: CASSEGPGSGNEQFF
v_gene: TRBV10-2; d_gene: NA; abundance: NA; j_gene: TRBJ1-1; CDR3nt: TGCGCCAGCAGTGACTGGGGGGACGCTGAAGCTTTCTTT; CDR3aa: CASSDWGDAEAFF
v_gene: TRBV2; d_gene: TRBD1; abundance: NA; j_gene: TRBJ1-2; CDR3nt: TGTGCCAGCAGGGGGACAGGGGCCAACTATGGCTACACCTTC; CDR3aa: CASRGTGANYGYTF
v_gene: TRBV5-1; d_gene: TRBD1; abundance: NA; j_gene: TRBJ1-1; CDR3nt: TGCGCCAGCAGCTCGACAGGGGGCTGGAACACTGAAGCTTTCTTT; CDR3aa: CASSSTGGWNTEAFF
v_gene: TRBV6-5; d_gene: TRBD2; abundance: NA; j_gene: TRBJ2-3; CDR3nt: TGTGCCAGCAGTCCCCGGGGGGTCCGCACAGATACGCAGTATTTT; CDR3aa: CASSPRGVRTDTQYF
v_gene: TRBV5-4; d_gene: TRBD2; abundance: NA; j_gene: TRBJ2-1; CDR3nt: TGTGCCACCAGACTAGCGGGGGGGTTTTACAATGAGCAGTTCTTC; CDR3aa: CATRLAGGFYNEQFF
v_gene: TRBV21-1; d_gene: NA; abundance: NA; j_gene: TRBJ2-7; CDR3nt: TGTGCCAGCCTCCTTCTAGCGGGGGGGCTGCGCTCCTACGAGCAGTACTTC; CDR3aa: CASLLLAGGLRSYEQYF
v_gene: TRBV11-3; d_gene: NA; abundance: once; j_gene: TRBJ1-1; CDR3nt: TGTGCCAGCAGCCCTACCTTGAACACTGAAGCTTTCTTT; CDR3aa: CASSPTLNTEAFF
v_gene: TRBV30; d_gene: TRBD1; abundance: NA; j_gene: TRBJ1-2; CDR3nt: TGTGCCTGGAGGCGGGGGACAGGACAAGGCTACACCTTC; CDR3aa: CAWRRGTGQGYTF
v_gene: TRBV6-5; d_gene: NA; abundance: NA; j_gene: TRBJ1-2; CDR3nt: TGTGCCACGCAGGGGAACTATGGCTACACCTTC; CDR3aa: CATQGNYGYTF
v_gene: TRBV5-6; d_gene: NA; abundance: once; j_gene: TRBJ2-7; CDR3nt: TGTGCCAGCAGCTCCCCCCTGGGCAGGGACTTGTCCTACGAGCAGTACTTC; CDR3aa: CASSSPLGRDLSYEQYF
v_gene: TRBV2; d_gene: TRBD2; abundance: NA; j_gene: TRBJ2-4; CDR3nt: TGTGCCAGCATTCAGCGGGGGGTCGGGAACATTCAGTACTTC; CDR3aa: CASIQRGVGNIQYF
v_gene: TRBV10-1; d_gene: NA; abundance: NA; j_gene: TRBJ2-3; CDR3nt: TGCGCCAGCAGTGATTTTCTCGGGGGAAATACGCAGTATTTT; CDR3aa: CASSDFLGGNTQYF
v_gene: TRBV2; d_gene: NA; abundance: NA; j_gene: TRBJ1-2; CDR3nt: TGTGCCAGCCAAGACGGACAATGGCATGGCTACACCTTC; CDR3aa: CASQDGQWHGYTF
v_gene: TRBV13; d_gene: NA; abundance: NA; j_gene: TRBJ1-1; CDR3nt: TGTGCCAGCGCTCCCACAGGGACTGAAGCTTTCTTT; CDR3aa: CASAPTGTEAFF
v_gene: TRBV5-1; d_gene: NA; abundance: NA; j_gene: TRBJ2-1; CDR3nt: TGCGCCAGCAGCCTGGACACATACAATGAGCAGTTCTTC; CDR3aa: CASSLDTYNEQFF
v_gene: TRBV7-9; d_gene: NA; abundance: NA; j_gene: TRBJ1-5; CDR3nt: TGTGCCAGCAGCTTAGCGGACGGCCGGGGGCCCCAGCATTTT; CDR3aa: CASSLADGRGPQHF
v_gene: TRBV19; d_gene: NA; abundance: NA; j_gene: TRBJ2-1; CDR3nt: TGTGCCAGTAGTATAACCCGCGGGTCTGATATCTACAATGAGCAGTTCTTC; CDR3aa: CASSITRGSDIYNEQFF
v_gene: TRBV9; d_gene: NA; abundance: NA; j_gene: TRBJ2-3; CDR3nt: TGTGCCAGCAGCGTAGGGGGGGGGCCGCGAGATACGCAGTATTTT; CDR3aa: CASSVGGGPRDTQYF
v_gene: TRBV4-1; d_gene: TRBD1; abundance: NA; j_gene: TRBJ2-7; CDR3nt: TGCGCCAGCAGCCTCCCTCGAGGGACAGCCAAATTTTACGAGCAGTACTTC; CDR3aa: CASSLPRGTAKFYEQYF
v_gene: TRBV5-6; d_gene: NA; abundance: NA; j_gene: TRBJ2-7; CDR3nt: TGTGCCAGCAGCTTGGCCCGGGCGCCAGGACAAATCCCCTACGAGCAGTACTTC; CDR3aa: CASSLARAPGQIPYEQYF
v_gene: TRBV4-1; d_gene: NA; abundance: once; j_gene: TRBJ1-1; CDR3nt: TGCGCCAGCAGCCAAGTATCCCGCGGCAGCCTGAACACTGAAGCTTTCTTT; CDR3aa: CASSQVSRGSLNTEAFF
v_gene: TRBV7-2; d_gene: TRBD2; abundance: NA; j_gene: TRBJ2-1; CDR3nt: TGTGCCAGCAGCTTAGTTTCTAGCGGGGGCAATGAGCAGTTCTTC; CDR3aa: CASSLVSSGGNEQFF
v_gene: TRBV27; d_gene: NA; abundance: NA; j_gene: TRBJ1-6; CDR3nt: TGTGCCAGCAGTTTATCGCGGGGGCTCTCCTATAATTCACCCCTCCACTTT; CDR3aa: CASSLSRGLSYNSPLHF
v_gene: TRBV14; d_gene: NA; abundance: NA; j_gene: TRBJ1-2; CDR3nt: TGTGCCAGCAGGCATCGGGGAGACTATGGCTACACCTTC; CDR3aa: CASRHRGDYGYTF